Below are 21 T cell receptor beta chains sequenced from a single sample in a study of T cell repertoires in cytomegalovirus infection. Each CDR3 protein is one row after TCRdb ran MiXCR on the reads. Here the sample spans about half a million distinct CDR3 sequences, 30% to 40% being singletons. Their antigen targets remain unknown. The source was cultured PBMCs, collected from culture after CMV antigen stimulation. The receptors originated from a human donor in good health (CMV status not recorded). Some clones in this sample may be carry-over from other donors' samples.

This clonotype has more than one count but fewer than ten. This rearrangement joins TRBV11-2 to TRBJ2-3; maybe TRBD2 (5 bases). V dropped 3 bases and J dropped 6 bases, with 19 bases sitting between them. Germline V gives CDR1 SGHAT, CDR2 FQNNGV. CDR3 length: 16 amino acids. The CDR3 DNA reads as TGTGCCAGCAGCTTGCACTCTAGCCCGAGGGCGGATACGCAGTATTTT. Translation gives CASSLHSSPRADTQYF.

The chain combines TRBV7-9 with TRBJ2-3; 8 bases are a match to TRBD1. V trimming: 5 bases; J trimming: 4 bases; junction bases outside the gene matches: 8. Germline CDR1 SEHNR, CDR2 FQNEAQ (reference sequence). This CDR3 region has 15 residues. The CDR3 sequence: CASSARTGRADTQYF. In DNA, the CDR3 is TGTGCCAGCAGCGCTAGGACAGGGCGGGCAGATACGCAGTATTTT.

This sequence joins TRBV6-2 or TRBV6-3 and TRBJ2-5, with 8 bases identical to TRBD2. Looked up from germline, CDR1 is MNHEY and CDR2 is SVGEGT. The CDR3 spans 15 residues. V gave up 5 bases and J gave up 3 bases; unmatched junction bases: 8. The CDR3 region is CASSATLAEKETQYF. The DNA of the CDR3 is TGTGCCAGCAGTGCAACACTAGCGGAAAAAGAGACCCAGTACTTC.

The genes are TRBV7-2 and TRBJ1-3, with D possibly TRBD1 on 5 matching bases. The CDR3 sequence is 17 residues long. Trimming left V 5 bases short and J 1 base short, with 18 bases between. The germline V gene has CDR1 SGHTA and CDR2 FQGNSA. The chain's CDR3 is CASSTRVGEESGNTIYF. The CDR3 nucleotides are TGTGCCAGCAGCACCCGAGTAGGGGAAGAGTCTGGAAACACCATATATTTT.

The chain recombines TRBV20-1 with TRBJ2-1; perhaps TRBD2 as D (6 bases). The V end lost 4 bases, the J end lost 7 bases, and 14 bases lay between the germline ends. The CDR3 has 13 residues. Germline loops: CDR1 DFQATT, CDR2 SNEGSKA (reference sequence). The CDR3 DNA is TGCAGTGCTAATCATCCTAGCGTAAATGAGCAGTTCTTC. Translated, it gives CSANHPSVNEQFF.

The CDR3 DNA reads TGTGCCAGCAGCCAAGGTTTGGCGGGAGAACACAATGAGCAGTTCTTC. Its protein is CASSQGLAGEHNEQFF. The V and J genes are TRBV14 and TRBJ2-1; 7 bases match TRBD2. The CDR3 consists of 16 residues. Per the germline V gene, CDR1 is SGHDN and CDR2 is FVKESK. Trimming took 1 base from V and 5 from J; bases not matched to a gene: 8.

The sample holds many counts of this clonotype. This chain links TRBV7-2 with TRBJ2-1; D uncertain. The V and J ends lost 0 bases and 0 bases respectively, with 6 bases between them. Germline loops: CDR1 SGHTA, CDR2 FQGNSA. This CDR3 contains 15 residues. DNA for the CDR3: TGTGCCAGCAGCTTAGCCTGGAGCTCCTACAATGAGCAGTTCTTC. This translates into CASSLAWSSYNEQFF.

The chain combines TRBV7-2 with TRBJ2-7; no clear D. Between the trimmed V and J ends, which lost 4 bases and 3 bases, there was a span of 16 bases. Germline V gene sequence: CDR1 SGHTA, CDR2 FQGNSA. The CDR3 length is 15 residues. The CDR3 sequence is CASSSDPTKFYEQYV. The CDR3 DNA sequence: TGTGCCAGCAGCTCCGACCCTACTAAATTCTACGAGCAGTACGTC.

This clonotype was observed a few times. CDR3 sequence: CASSEYPGGQYF. The CDR3 region has the DNA TGTGCCAGCAGTGAATACCCAGGGGGCCAGTACTTC. V usage is TRBV25-1 and J usage is TRBJ2-5; 7 nucleotides line up with TRBD1. CDR3 length equals 12 residues. Germline values: CDR1 MGHDK, CDR2 SYGVNS. With V trimmed by 0 bases and J by 10 bases, 2 bases remained unmatched.

This clonotype was seen a few times. DNA of the CDR3: TGTGCCAGCAGCTTGTCGGCAGGGCTTCGGACTAATGAAAAACTGTTTTTT. Its translation: CASSLSAGLRTNEKLFF. The chain combines TRBV5-6 with TRBJ1-4, with TRBD1 as a possible D gene (5 bases). Trimming removed 1 base from V and 2 bases from J, with 15 bases in between. This CDR3 comprises 17 residues. Germline-derived CDR1 and CDR2 are SGHDT and YYEEEE.

The chain joins TRBV6-5 to TRBJ2-5; 7 bases agree with TRBD1. Trimming took 4 bases from V and 5 from J; bases not matched to a gene: 7. The germline CDR1 and CDR2 sequences are MNHEY and SVGAGI. The CDR3 consists of 14 residues. CDR3 amino acids: CASSSPGTVETQYF. DNA of the CDR3: TGTGCCAGCAGTTCCCCTGGGACAGTTGAGACCCAGTACTTC.

This chain uses TRBV20-1 with TRBJ2-1, with D possibly TRBD2 on 5 matching bases. The CDR3 loop spans 15 amino acids. In germline, CDR1 is DFQATT, CDR2 SNEGSKA (reference sequence). Trimming shortened V by 1 base and J by 6 bases, and 16 bases separated the two germline ends. CDR3 DNA: TGCAGTGCTAGAGGAGCTCAGCGGAGTCTCAATGAGCAGTTCTTC. Its translation: CSARGAQRSLNEQFF.

This clonotype was detected only a few times. This chain connects TRBV12-3 or TRBV12-4 to TRBJ2-3, with 7 positions matching TRBD2. CDR3 length equals 15 residues. The trim removed 6 bases at V and 4 bases at J, leaving 10 bases unmatched. The CDR3 DNA sequence: TGTGCCAGCAGGGGAAGCGGGATCGGGGCAGATACGCAGTATTTT. This translates into CASRGSGIGADTQYF.

This clonotype was seen a handful of times. The J gene is TRBJ2-1, the V gene TRBV6-2 or TRBV6-3; 11 bases are shared with TRBD2. V shed 6 bases and J 8 bases; nucleotides not matched to a gene: 9. Germline V CDR1 and CDR2: MNHEY, SVGEGT. This CDR3 has 15 residues. The CDR3 spells CASRRTSGSRYEQFF. Here the CDR3 DNA reads TGTGCCAGCAGGCGAACTAGCGGGAGCCGGTATGAGCAGTTCTTC.

This sequence joins TRBV7-9 and TRBJ1-1; TRBD1 agrees at 7 bases. CDR3 length equals 14 residues. Germline trimming cut 5 bases from V and 6 bases from J; bases unmatched to any gene: 9. Germline V gene lookup returns CDR1 SEHNR and CDR2 FQNEAQ (reference sequence). The DNA for the CDR3 is TGTGCCAGCAGCGCAGGGGGGCACATTGCTGAAGCTTTCTTT. Translation gives CASSAGGHIAEAFF.

This clonotype was counted at least ten times. The chain recombines TRBV7-2 with TRBJ2-3; D possibly corresponds to TRBD2 (6 bases). The CDR3 runs 14 residues. Germline CDR1 SGHTA, CDR2 FQGNSA. Trimming left V 1 base short and J 5 bases short, with 10 bases between. CDR3 bases: TGTGCCAGCAGCTTAGACGGGAGTGGAGATACGCAGTATTTT. Translating gives CASSLDGSGDTQYF.

The chain joins TRBV20-1 to TRBJ1-6; D remains ambiguous. Trimming left V 4 bases short and J 10 bases short, with 20 bases between. This CDR3 region has 15 residues. The germline V gene encodes CDR1 DFQATT and CDR2 SNEGSKA (reference sequence). CDR3 protein: CSATFETSTGSPLHF. In DNA form, the CDR3 reads TGCAGTGCTACTTTCGAGACCTCCACGGGATCACCCCTCCACTTT.

This clonotype was observed a few times. The chain combines TRBV6-2 or TRBV6-3 with TRBJ2-1; 11 bases fit TRBD2. The length of the CDR3 is 21 residues. The germline V gene encodes CDR1 MNHEY and CDR2 SVGEGT. The V segment lost 6 bases and the J segment 0 bases; nucleotides outside the gene matches: 19. The CDR3 region is CASSPTSGSLSDVYSYNEQFF. CDR3 bases: TGTGCCAGCAGCCCAACTAGCGGGAGTCTCTCAGATGTATACTCCTACAATGAGCAGTTCTTC.

About this clonotype: The junction departs from germline at one end; a sequencing error may be responsible. This rearrangement joins TRBV20-1 to TRBJ1-3; D is perhaps TRBD1 (5 bases). This CDR3 is built from 15 residues. The germline V gene has CDR1 DFQATT and CDR2 SNEGSKA (reference sequence). CDR3 sequence reads: CSARRGGNTGNTIYF. CDR3 in DNA: TGCAGTGCTAGAAGGGGCGGGAACACTGGGAACACCATATATTTT.

This clonotype was counted ten times or more. The CDR3 reads CASSGSRVVGRDQETQYF. In DNA, the CDR3 is TGTGCCAGCAGCGGCTCGCGTGTAGTTGGACGGGACCAAGAGACCCAGTACTTC. The rearrangement uses TRBV7-6 and TRBJ2-5; D is unresolved. The V end was cut by 5 bases, the J end by 0 bases, with 22 bases between. This CDR3 is built from 18 residues. Germline loops: CDR1 SGHVS, CDR2 FNYEAQ. The variable domain in full, completed from reference TRBV7-6 and TRBJ2-5, reads GAGVSQSPRYKVTKRGQDVALRCDPISGHVSLYWYRQALGQGPEFLTYFNYEAQQDKSGLPNDRFSAERPEGSISTLTIQRTEQRDSAMYRCASSGSRVVGRDQETQYFGPGTRLLVL.

This clonotype showed up just a few times. At one boundary the junction diverges from the germline segment, which might be a read error. The chain links TRBV6-2 or TRBV6-3 to TRBJ1-5; D possibly corresponds to TRBD1 (5 bases). The CDR3 extends over 12 amino acids. The germline V gene has CDR1 MNHEY and CDR2 SVGEGT. This chain's CDR3 is CASSTTGLPTNF. CDR3 nucleotide sequence: TGTGCCAGCAGTACTACGGGACTCCCGACGAATTTT.